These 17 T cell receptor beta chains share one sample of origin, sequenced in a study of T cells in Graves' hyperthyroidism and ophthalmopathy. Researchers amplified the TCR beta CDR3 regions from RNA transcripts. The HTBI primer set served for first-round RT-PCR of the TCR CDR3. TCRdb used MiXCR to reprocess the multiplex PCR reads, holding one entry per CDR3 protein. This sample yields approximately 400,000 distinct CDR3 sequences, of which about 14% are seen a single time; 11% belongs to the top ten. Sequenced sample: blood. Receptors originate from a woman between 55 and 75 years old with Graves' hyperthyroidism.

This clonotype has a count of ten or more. Written as DNA, the CDR3 is TGCAGTGCTCGAAGACCTAATCAGCCCCAGCATTTT. Translating it yields CSARRPNQPQHF. The chain uses TRBV20-1 and TRBJ1-5; unclear D gene. V was clipped by 5 bases and J by 4 bases, with 9 bases between them. Per germline, CDR1 DFQATT and CDR2 SNEGSKA (reference sequence). This CDR3 is built from 12 residues.

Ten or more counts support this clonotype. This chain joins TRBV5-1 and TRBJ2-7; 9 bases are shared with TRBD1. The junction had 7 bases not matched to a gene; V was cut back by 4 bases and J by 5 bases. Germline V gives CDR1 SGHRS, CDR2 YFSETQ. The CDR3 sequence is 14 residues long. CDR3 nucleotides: TGCGCCAGCAGCCAGGGACAGGGAGGCCACGAGCAGTACTTC. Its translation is CASSQGQGGHEQYF.

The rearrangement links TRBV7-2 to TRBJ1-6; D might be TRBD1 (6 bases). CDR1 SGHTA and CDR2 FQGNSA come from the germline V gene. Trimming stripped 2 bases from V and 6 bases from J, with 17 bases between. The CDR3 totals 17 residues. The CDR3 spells CASSLNTGYRGNSPLHF. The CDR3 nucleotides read TGTGCCAGCAGCTTAAATACAGGGTATCGGGGTAATTCACCCCTCCACTTT.

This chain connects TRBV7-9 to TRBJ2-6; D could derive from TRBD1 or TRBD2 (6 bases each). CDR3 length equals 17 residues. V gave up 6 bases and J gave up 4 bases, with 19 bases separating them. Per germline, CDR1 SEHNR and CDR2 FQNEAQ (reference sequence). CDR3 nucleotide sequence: TGTGCCAGCAGTACACAGGGACGAGGGAGGGGGGCCAACGTCCTGACTTTC. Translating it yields CASSTQGRGRGANVLTF.

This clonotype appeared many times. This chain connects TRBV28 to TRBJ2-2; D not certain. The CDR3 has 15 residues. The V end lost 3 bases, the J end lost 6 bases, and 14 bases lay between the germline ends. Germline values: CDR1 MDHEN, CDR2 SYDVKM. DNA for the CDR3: TGTGCCAGCAGTTTTCTGCTCGGAACCGCCGGGGAGCTGTTTTTT. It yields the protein CASSFLLGTAGELFF.

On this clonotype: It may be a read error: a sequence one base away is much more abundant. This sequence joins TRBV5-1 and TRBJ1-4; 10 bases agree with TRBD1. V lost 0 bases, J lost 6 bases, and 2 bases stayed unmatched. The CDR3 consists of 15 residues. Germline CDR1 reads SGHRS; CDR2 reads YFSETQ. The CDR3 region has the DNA TGCGCCAGCAGCTTGGACGGGACAGGGGATGAAAAACTGTTTTTT. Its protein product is CASSLDGTGDEKLFF.

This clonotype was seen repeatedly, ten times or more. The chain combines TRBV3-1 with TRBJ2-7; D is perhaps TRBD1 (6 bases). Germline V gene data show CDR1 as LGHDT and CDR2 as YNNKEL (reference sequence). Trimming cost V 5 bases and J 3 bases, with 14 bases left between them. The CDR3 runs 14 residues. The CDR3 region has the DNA TGTGCCAGCAGCACCCGACAGGCGCACTACGAGCAGTACTTC. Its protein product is CASSTRQAHYEQYF.

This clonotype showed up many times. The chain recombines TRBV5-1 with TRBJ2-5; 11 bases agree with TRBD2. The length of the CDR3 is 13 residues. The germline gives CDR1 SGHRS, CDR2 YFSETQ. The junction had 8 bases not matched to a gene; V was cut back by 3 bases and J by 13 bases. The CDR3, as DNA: TGCGCCAGCAGCTCCGGGACTAGCGGTGGTCGGTACTTC. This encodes CASSSGTSGGRYF.

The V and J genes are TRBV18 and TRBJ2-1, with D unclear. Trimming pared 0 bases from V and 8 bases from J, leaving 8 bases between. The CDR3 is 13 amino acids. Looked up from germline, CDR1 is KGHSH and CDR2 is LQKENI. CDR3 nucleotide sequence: TGTGCCAGCTCACCACCGGGCTCGTATGAGCAGTTCTTC. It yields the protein CASSPPGSYEQFF.

Here the CDR3 reads CASSIRASSGNTIYF. Here the CDR3 DNA reads TGTGCCAGTAGTATCCGAGCTTCCTCTGGAAACACCATATATTTT. The rearrangement uses TRBV19 and TRBJ1-3; D is unclear. The CDR3 runs to 15 residues. In germline, CDR1 is LNHDA, CDR2 SQIVND (reference sequence). The ends were cut back, 3 bases at V and 0 bases at J, with 9 bases in the middle.

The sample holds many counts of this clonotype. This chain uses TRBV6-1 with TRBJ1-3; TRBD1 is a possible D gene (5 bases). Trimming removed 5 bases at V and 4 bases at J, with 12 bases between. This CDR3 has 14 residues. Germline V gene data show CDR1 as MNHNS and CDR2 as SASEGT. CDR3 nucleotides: TGTGCCAGCAGTTCCAGGGTACCGGGAAACACCATATATTTT. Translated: CASSSRVPGNTIYF.

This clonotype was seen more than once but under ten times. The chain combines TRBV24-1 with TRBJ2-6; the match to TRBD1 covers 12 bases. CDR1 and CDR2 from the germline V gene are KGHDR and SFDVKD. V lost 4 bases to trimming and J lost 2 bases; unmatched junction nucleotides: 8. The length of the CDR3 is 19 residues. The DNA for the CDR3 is TGTGCCACCAGTGACTGGACCGGGACAGGGGGCGCTGGGGCCAACGTCCTGACTTTC. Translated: CATSDWTGTGGAGANVLTF.

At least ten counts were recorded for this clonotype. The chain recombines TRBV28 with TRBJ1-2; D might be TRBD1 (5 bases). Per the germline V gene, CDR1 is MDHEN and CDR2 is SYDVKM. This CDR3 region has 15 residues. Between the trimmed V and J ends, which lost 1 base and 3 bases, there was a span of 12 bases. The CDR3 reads CASSLYGAGDYGYTF. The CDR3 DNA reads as TGTGCCAGCAGTTTATATGGGGCGGGGGACTATGGCTACACCTTC.

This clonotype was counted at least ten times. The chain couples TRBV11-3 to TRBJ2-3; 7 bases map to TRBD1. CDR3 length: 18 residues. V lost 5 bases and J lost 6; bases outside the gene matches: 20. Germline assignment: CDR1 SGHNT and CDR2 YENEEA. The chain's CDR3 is CASSPSRWDSEPNDTQYF. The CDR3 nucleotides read TGTGCCAGCAGCCCGTCCCGTTGGGACAGTGAACCCAACGATACGCAGTATTTT.

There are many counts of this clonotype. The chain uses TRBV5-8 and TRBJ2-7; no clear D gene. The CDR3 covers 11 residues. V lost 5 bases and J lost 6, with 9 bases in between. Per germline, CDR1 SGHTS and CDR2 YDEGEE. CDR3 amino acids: CASSYMGEQYF. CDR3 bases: TGTGCCAGCAGTTACATGGGCGAGCAGTACTTC.

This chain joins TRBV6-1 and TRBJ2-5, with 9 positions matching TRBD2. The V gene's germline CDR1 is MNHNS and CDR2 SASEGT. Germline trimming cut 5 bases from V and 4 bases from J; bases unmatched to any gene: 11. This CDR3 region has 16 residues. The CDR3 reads CASSSPIVSGRETQYF. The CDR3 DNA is TGTGCCAGCAGTTCCCCAATCGTTAGCGGGAGAGAGACCCAGTACTTC.

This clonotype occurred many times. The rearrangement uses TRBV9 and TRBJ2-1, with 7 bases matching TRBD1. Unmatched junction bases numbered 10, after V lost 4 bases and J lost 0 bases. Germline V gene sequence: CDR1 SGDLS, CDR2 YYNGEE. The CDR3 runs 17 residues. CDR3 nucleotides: TGTGCCAGCAGCCCTCATCAGGGGGTGAGCTCCTACAATGAGCAGTTCTTC. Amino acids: CASSPHQGVSSYNEQFF.